Here is one TCR beta chain with its context. Its antigen is still unknown. These data come from a study of T cell responses to AZD1222 COVID-19 vaccine. Study-level points and caveats: A mostly white British donor set with more females was recruited, and clonal diversity was possibly underestimated. Variant regions that are unmutated are reportedly the target of nearly half of spike-specific TCRs. Increased Spike-specific TCR breadth and depth were observed after two AZD1222 doses.

Data came from immunoSEQ multiplex PCR; TCRdb stores just in-frame clones and leaves some out. The sample has some 120,000 clones; approximately 87% are singletons. With 4 bases removed from V and 0 bases from J, the gap between germline ends came to 11 bases. CDR1 is SGHDT and CDR2 is YYEEEE in the germline V gene. The CDR3 sequence is 15 residues long. The chain recombines TRBV5-6 with TRBJ2-1; D may match TRBD1 or TRBD2 (5 bases each). The clonotype comes from an adult in good health. This specimen consisted of peripheral blood, obtained on day 0 of AZD1222 vaccination. As DNA, the CDR3 is TGTGCCAGCAGCGGGGGACCGAGCTCCTACAATGAGCAGTTCTTC. This encodes CASSGGPSSYNEQFF. The entire variable domain, with the rest obtained from reference TRBV5-6 and TRBJ2-1, is as follows: DAGVTQSPTHLIKTRGQQVTLRCSPKSGHDTVSWYQQALGQGPQFIFQYYEEEERQRGNFPDRFSGHQFPNYSSELNVNALLLGDSALYLCASSGGPSSYNEQFFGPGTRLTVL.